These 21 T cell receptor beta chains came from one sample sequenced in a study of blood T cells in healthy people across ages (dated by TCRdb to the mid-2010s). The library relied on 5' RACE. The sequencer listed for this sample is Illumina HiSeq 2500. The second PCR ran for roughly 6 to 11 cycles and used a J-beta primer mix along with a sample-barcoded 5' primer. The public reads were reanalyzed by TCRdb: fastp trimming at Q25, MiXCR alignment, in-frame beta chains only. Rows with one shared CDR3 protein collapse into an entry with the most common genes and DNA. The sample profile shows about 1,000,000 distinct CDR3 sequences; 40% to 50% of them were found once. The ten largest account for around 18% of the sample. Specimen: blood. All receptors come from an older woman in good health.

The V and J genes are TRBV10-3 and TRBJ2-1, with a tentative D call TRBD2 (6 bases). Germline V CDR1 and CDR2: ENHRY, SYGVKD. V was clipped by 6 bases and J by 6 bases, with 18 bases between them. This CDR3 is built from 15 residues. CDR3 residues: CAIRLGTPMRNEQFF. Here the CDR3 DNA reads TGTGCCATCAGACTTGGGACTCCGATGCGCAATGAGCAGTTCTTC.

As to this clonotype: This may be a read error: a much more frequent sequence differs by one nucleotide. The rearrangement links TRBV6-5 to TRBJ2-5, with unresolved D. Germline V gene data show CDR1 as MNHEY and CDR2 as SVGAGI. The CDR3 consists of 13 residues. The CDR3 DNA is TGTGCCTGCAGCCCTGCTTGGGGAGAGACCCAGTACTTC. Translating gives CACSPAWGETQYF.

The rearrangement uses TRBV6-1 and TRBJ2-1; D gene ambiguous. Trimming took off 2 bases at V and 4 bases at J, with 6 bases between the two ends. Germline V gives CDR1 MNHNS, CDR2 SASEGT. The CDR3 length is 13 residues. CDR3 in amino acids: CASSENGYNEQFF. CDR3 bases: TGTGCCAGCAGTGAAAATGGATACAATGAGCAGTTCTTC.

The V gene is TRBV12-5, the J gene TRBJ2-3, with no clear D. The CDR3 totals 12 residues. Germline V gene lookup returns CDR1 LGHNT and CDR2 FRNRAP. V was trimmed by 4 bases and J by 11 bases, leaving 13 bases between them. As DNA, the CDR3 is TGTGCTAGTGGTTCTCCAGGCGGCGGGCAGTATTTT. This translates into CASGSPGGGQYF.

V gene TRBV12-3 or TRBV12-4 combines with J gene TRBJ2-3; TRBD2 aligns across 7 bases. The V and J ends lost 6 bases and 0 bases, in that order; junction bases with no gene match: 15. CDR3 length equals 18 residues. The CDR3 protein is CASRPGAGDVFSTDTQYF. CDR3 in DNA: TGTGCCAGCAGACCTGGGGCGGGAGATGTGTTCAGCACAGATACGCAGTATTTT.

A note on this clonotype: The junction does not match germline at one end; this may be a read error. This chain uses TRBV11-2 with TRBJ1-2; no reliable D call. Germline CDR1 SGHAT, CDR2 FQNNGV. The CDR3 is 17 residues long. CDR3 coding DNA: TGTGTCAGCAGCCCATCCCCAGGCTTTGGTGAAGACTATGGCTACACCTTC. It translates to CVSSPSPGFGEDYGYTF. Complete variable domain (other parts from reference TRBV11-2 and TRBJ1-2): EAGVAQSPRYKIIEKRQSVAFWCNPISGHATLYWYQQILGQGPKLLIQFQNNGVVDDSQLPKDRFSAERLKGVDSTLKIQPAKLEDSAVYLCVSSPSPGFGEDYGYTFGSGTRLTVV.

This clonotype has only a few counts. The CDR3 spells CAWRGGPLNTEAFF. In DNA form, the CDR3 reads TGTGCCTGGAGGGGCGGGCCCTTGAACACTGAAGCTTTCTTT. This sequence joins TRBV30 and TRBJ1-1; D is ambiguous. Germline V gives CDR1 GTSNPN, CDR2 SVGIG (reference sequence). Trimming took 3 bases from V and 0 from J, leaving 11 bases between them. The CDR3 runs 14 residues.

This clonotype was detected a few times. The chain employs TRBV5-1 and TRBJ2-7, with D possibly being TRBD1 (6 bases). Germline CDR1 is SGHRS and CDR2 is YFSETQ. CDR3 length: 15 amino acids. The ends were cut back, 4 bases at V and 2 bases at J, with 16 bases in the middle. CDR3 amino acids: CASSRTDSPTYEQYF. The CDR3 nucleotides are TGCGCCAGCAGCCGGACGGACAGCCCAACCTACGAGCAGTACTTC.

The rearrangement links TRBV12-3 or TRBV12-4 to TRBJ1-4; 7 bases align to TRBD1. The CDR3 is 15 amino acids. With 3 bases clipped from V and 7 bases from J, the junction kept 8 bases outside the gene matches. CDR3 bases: TGTGCCAGCAGTTTTCAATCACAGGGGAGTGAAAAACTGTTTTTT. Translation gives CASSFQSQGSEKLFF.

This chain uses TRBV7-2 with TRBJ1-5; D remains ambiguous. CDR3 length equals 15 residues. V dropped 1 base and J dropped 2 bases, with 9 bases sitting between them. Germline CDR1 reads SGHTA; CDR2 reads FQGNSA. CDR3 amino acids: CASSLERGGNQPQHF. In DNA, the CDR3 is TGTGCCAGCAGCTTAGAACGTGGGGGCAATCAGCCCCAGCATTTT.

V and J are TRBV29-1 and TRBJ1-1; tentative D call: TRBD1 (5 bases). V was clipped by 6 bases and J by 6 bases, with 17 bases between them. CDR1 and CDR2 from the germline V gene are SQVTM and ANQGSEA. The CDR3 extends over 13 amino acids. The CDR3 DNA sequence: TGCAGCGTGGGGGTACGTTTTGTGGCTGAAGCTTTCTTT. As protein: CSVGVRFVAEAFF.

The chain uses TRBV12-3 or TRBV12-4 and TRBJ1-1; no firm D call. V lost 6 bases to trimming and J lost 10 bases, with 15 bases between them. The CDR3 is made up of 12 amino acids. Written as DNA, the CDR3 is TGTGCCAGCAGCCTAACAAGGGCGAGAGCTTTCTTT. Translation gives CASSLTRARAFF.

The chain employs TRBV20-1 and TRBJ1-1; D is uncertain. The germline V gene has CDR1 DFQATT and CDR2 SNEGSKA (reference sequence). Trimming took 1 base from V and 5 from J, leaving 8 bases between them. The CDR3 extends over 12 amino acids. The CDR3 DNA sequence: TGCAGTGCTAGAGGGGGTCGGACTGAAGCTTTCTTT. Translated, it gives CSARGGRTEAFF.

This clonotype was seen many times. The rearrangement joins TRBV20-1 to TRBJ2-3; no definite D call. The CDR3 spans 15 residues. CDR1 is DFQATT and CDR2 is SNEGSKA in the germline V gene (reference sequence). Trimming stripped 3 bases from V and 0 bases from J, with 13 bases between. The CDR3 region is CSASWQRPSTDTQYF. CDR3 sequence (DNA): TGCAGTGCTAGCTGGCAACGTCCTAGCACAGATACGCAGTATTTT.

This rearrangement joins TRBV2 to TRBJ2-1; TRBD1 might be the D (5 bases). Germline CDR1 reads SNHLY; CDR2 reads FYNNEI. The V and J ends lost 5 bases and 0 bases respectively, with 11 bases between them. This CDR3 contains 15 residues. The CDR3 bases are TGTGCCAGCAGTCTAGGACAAAACTCCTACAATGAGCAGTTCTTC. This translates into CASSLGQNSYNEQFF.

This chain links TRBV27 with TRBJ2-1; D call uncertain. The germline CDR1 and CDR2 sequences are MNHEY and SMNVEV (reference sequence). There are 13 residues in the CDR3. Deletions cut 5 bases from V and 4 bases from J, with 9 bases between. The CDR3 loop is CASSGRRYNEQFF. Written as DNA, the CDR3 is TGTGCCAGCAGTGGGCGCCGATACAATGAGCAGTTCTTC.

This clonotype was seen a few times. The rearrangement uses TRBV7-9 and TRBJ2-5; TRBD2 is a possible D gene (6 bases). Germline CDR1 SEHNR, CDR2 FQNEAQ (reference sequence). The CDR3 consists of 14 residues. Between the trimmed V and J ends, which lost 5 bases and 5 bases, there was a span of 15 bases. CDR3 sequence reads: CASSDSGREETQYF. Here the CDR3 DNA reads TGTGCCAGCAGCGATAGTGGTCGGGAGGAGACCCAGTACTTC.

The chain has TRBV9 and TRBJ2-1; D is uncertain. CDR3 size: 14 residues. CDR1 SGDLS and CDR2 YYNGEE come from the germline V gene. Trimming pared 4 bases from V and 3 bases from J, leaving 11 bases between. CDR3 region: CASSPSPNYNEQFF. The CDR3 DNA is TGTGCCAGCAGCCCTTCACCTAACTACAATGAGCAGTTCTTC.

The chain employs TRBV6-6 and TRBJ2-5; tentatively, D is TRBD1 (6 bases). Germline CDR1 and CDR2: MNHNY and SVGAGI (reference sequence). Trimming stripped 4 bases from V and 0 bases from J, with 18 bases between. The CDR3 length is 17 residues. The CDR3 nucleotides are TGTGCCAGCAGTTCCTCTATAGGGGCAGGGGACCAAGAGACCCAGTACTTC. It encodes CASSSSIGAGDQETQYF.

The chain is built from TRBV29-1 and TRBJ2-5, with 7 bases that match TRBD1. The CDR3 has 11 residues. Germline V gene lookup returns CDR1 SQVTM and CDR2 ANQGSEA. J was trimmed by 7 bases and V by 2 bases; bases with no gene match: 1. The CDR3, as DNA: TGCAGCGTTGAAAGGGGGCCGACCCAGTACTTC. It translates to CSVERGPTQYF.

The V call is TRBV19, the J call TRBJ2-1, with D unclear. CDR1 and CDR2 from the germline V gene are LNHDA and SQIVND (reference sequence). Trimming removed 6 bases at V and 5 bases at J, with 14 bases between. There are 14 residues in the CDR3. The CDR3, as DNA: TGTGCCAGTAGAAGGGAAGACGGTAACAATGAGCAGTTCTTC. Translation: CASRREDGNNEQFF.